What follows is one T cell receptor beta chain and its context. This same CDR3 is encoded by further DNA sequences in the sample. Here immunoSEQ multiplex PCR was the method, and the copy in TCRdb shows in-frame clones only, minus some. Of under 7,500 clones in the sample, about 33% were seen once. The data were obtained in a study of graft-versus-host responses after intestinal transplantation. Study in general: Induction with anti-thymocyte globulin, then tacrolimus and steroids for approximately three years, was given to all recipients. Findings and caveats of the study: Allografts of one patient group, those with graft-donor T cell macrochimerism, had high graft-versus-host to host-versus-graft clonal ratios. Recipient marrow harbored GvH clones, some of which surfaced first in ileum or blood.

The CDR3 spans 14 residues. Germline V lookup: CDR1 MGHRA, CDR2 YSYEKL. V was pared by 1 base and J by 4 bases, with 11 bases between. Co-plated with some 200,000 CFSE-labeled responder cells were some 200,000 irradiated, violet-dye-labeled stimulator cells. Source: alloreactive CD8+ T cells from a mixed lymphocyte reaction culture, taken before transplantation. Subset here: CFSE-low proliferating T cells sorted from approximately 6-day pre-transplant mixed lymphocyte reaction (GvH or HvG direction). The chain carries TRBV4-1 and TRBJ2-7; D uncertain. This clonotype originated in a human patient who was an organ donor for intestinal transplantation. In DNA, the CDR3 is TGCGCCAGCAGCCAAGGTCGTGGTGCGTACGAGCAGTACTTC. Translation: CASSQGRGAYEQYF.